This T cell receptor beta chain emerged from a study of cytomegalovirus exposure and HLA in healthy donors. Study findings and constraints: Presence/absence analyses assumed roughly uniform sequencing depth across donors.

Of note for this clone: Its antigen is as yet unknown.

The CDR3 consists of 12 residues. Germline V gene sequence: CDR1 MNHNY, CDR2 SVGAGI (reference sequence). V shed 10 bases and J shed 1 base, with 10 bases lying between them. PCR amplification relied on 60 Vbeta primers (plus 13 Jbeta primers). The data were produced by immunoSEQ multiplex PCR, yet TCRdb's version contains in-frame clones alone and is incomplete. The sample holds 140,000 to 150,000 clones; over 60% are singletons and the top ten take roughly 2.1%. This sequence joins TRBV6-6 and TRBJ1-1; D might be TRBD1 (6 bases). Sequencing used PBMCs. This TCR was sampled from a man aged 35 to 55 in good health and CMV-seronegative. CDR3 DNA sequence: TGTGCCACACGACAGGAGAACACTGAAGCTTTCTTT. Protein sequence: CATRQENTEAFF.